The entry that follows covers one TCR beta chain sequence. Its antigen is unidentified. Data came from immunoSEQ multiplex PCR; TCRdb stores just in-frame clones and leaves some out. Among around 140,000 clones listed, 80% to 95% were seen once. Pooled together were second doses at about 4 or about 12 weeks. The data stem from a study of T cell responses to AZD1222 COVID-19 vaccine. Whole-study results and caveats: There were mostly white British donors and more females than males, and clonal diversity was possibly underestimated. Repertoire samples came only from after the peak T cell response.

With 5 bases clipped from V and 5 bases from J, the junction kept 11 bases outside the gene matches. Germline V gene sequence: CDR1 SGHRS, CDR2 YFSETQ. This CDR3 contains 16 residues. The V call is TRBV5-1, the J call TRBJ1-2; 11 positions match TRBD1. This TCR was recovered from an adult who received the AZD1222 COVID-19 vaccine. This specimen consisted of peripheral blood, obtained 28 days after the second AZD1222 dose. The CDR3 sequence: CASRPTWTGGTYGYTF. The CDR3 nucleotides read TGCGCCAGCAGACCAACTTGGACAGGGGGCACGTATGGCTACACCTTC.